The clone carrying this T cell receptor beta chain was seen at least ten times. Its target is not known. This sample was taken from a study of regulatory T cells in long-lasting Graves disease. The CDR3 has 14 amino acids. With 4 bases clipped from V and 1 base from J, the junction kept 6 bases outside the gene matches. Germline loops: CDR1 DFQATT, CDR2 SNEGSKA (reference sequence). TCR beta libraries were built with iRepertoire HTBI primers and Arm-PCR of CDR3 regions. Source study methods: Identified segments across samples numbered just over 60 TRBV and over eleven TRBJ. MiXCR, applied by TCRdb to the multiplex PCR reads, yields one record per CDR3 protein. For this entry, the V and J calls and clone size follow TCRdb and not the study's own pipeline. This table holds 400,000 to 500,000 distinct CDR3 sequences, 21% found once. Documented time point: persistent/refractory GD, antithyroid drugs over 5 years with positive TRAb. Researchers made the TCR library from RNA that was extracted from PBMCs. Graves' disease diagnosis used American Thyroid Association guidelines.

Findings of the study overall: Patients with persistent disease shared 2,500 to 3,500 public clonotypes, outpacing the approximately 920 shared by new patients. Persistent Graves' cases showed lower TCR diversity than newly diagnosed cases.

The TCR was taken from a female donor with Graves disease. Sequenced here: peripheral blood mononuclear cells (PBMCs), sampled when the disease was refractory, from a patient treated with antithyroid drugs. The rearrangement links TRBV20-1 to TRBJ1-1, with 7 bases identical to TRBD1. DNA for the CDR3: TGCAGTGCTAAACCGACAGGGACGAACACTGAAGCTTTCTTT. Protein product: CSAKPTGTNTEAFF.